These T cell receptor beta chains were read from a single sample in a study of T cell responses to AZD1222 COVID-19 vaccine. Method: immunoSEQ multiplex PCR; TCRdb's copy keeps in-frame clones and lacks some. Of just under 150,000 clones listed, about 86% are singletons. The source was peripheral blood, collected 28 days after the second AZD1222 dose. The receptors were gathered from an adult who received the AZD1222 COVID-19 vaccine. The conserved cysteine and the conserved F or W are not part of the CDR3 here.

v_gene	j_gene	CDR3aa
TRBV7-9	TRBJ2-7	ASSSSGLPYEQY
TRBV2	TRBJ2-3	ASIFDRLAASTDTQY
TRBV28	TRBJ1-2	ASSLDRQGGGYT
TRBV28	TRBJ1-5	ASSWLSNQPQH
TRBV5-1	TRBJ1-1	ASSVQEYTEAF
TRBV19	TRBJ1-3	ASSTPTGQRRAAGNTIY
TRBV6-2/TRBV6-3	TRBJ2-1	ASSPIDEQF
TRBV7-9	TRBJ1-1	ASSLAVENTEAF
TRBV7-9	TRBJ2-3	ASSFSVTSDTDTQY
TRBV29-1	TRBJ2-5	SVRRQRDQETQY
TRBV27	TRBJ2-7	ASSFRLAGWVSYEQY
TRBV3-1/TRBV3-2	TRBJ1-2	ASSPLFKGLDYGYT
TRBV9	TRBJ2-3	ASSSDTQY
TRBV2	TRBJ2-2	ASSERHPNTGELF
TRBV2	TRBJ2-4	ASSEAAGIDKNIQY
TRBV7-7	TRBJ2-4	ASSSGAGVRKNIQY
TRBV4-1	TRBJ2-3	ASSRNDILAGGGDTQY
TRBV6-5	TRBJ1-5	ASSLRLGDQPQH
TRBV2	TRBJ1-5	ASSPGVYSNQPQH
TRBV5-1	TRBJ2-7	ASSSGTGIYEQY
TRBV3-1/TRBV3-2	TRBJ2-7	ASSQDAETGYEQY
TRBV27	TRBJ1-6	ASSFQVREPLH
TRBV18	TRBJ2-7	ASSPLGGQVYEQY
TRBV29-1	TRBJ2-3	SALAGAYTDTQY